The rows below give T cell receptor beta chains drawn from one sample of a study of OX40 agonist ivuxolimab in advanced cancers. The protocol was immunoSEQ multiplex PCR, while the TCRdb copy is restricted to in-frame clones and leaves out a portion. Among 54,000 or so clones, approximately 84% were seen once, and the ten largest hold around 2.1%. The specimen comprised CD4+ or CD8+ T cells sorted from blood, sampled in a trial of the OX40 agonist ivuxolimab. These receptors originate from an adult with an advanced solid tumor such as melanoma, head and neck, liver or kidney cancer. Each CDR3 is given with its conserved first and last residue. The D gene is left open where the match is weak. Not every row has a clone size; where given, it reads once, few, many or a size class.

>14|TRBV9|TRBJ1-2|TRBD1|-
TGTGCCAGCACCCAAACGGGGACAGCGTATGGCTACACCTTC
CASTQTGTAYGYTF
>18|TRBV11-3|TRBJ2-2|-|-
TGTGCCAGCAGCGCCGAACCCCTGACGGGTTCGAACACCGGGGAGCTGTTTTTT
CASSAEPLTGSNTGELFF
>14|TRBV28|TRBJ2-5|-|-
TGTGCCAGCAGTTCTTCCCCCAGGGAGGAGACCCAGTACTTC
CASSSSPREETQYF
>15|TRBV6-6|TRBJ2-3|TRBD2|-
TGTGCCAGCGGGGATAGCGGGAGAGGCACAGATACGCAGTATTTT
CASGDSGRGTDTQYF
>13|TRBV9|TRBJ1-1|-|few
TGTGCCAGCAGCGTCCAGGGAAACACTGAAGCTTTCTTT
CASSVQGNTEAFF
>15|TRBV7-9|TRBJ1-3|TRBD1|few
TGTGCCAGCAGGGGACAGGTGGTTTCTGGAAACACCATATATTTT
CASRGQVVSGNTIYF
>12|TRBV6-5|TRBJ1-1|-|-
TGTGCCAGCAGTGAAACGCAAGAGGAAGCTTTCTTT
CASSETQEEAFF
>14|TRBV30|TRBJ1-2|-|-
TGTGCCTGGAATCTCTGGGCGGGTAACTATGGCTACACCTTC
CAWNLWAGNYGYTF
>15|TRBV7-3|TRBJ2-3|TRBD1|-
TGTGCCAGCAGCCCGGACAGGGTTGGTACAGATACGCAGTATTTT
CASSPDRVGTDTQYF
>15|TRBV7-2|TRBJ2-1|TRBD1|-
TGTGCCAGCAGCTCAGACAGGGGCTCCTACAATGAGCAGTTCTTC
CASSSDRGSYNEQFF
>14|TRBV2|TRBJ1-1|-|-
TGTGCCAGCACCCCCCGGGCCTCGAACACTGAAGCTTTCTTT
CASTPRASNTEAFF
>14|TRBV6-5|TRBJ2-7|-|-
TGTGCCAGCAGTAGGACCCTGAGCTCCTACGAGCAGTACTTC
CASSRTLSSYEQYF
>16|TRBV12-5|TRBJ2-1|TRBD2|-
TGTGCTAGTGGTTTGGTTCTAGCGGGGGGGCCGGGTGAGCAGTTCTTC
CASGLVLAGGPGEQFF
>14|TRBV6-5|TRBJ2-7|TRBD1|-
TGTGCCAGCAGTCTCCGGACAGGTACAAGCGAGCAGTACTTC
CASSLRTGTSEQYF
>12|TRBV5-4|TRBJ2-4|-|-
TGTGCCAGCAGCTTGAGGGAAAACATTCAGTACTTC
CASSLRENIQYF
>13|TRBV2|TRBJ1-5|TRBD1|-
TGTGCCAGCAGGGACAGGGAAGGTCAGCCCCAGCATTTT
CASRDREGQPQHF
>14|TRBV2|TRBJ2-6|-|-
TGTGCCAGCAGTCGGGCAGCTGGGGCCAACGTCCTGACTTTC
CASSRAAGANVLTF
>17|TRBV28|TRBJ2-6|TRBD1|-
TGTGCCAGCAGCGACAGGGACAGGGGGCTTGGGGCCAACGTCCTGACTTTC
CASSDRDRGLGANVLTF
>14|TRBV7-9|TRBJ1-4|TRBD1|-
TGTGCCAGCAGCTTGGGACAGGGTGTAGAAAAACTGTTTTTT
CASSLGQGVEKLFF
>14|TRBV5-5|TRBJ1-2|-|-
TGTGCCAGCAGCTTGGCGGTATCAGGGGTCGGCTACACCTTC
CASSLAVSGVGYTF
>13|TRBV25-1|TRBJ2-7|TRBD1|many
TGTGCCACTCTCGGGACAGGGGGCCACGAGCAGTACTTC
CATLGTGGHEQYF
>13|TRBV7-3|TRBJ2-7|-|-
TGTGCCAGCAGCTTAAGCGCCCGGGGAGAGCAGTACTTC
CASSLSARGEQYF
>15|TRBV11-2|TRBJ2-5|-|-
TGTGCCAGCAGCTTAGATCTCAGCCCCGACGAGACCCAGTACTTC
CASSLDLSPDETQYF
>13|TRBV7-9|TRBJ2-3|-|-
TGTGCCAGCAGCTTAACCGGCGGGGATACGCAGTATTTT
CASSLTGGDTQYF
>14|TRBV28|TRBJ2-2|-|few
TGTGCCAGCAGAAAAGACAGGAGCACCGGGGAGCTGTTTTTT
CASRKDRSTGELFF
>13|TRBV7-9|TRBJ1-1|-|once
TGTGCCAGCAGCTTAGACCAGGGCTATGAAGCTTTCTTT
CASSLDQGYEAFF
>14|TRBV28|TRBJ1-4|-|-
TGTGCCAGCAGCCCGACAGAGCTAAATGAAAAACTGTTTTTT
CASSPTELNEKLFF
>12|TRBV30|TRBJ1-1|-|-
TGTGCCTGGAGTTGGGACGGCCGTGAAGCTTTCTTT
CAWSWDGREAFF
>14|TRBV29-1|TRBJ2-5|TRBD2|-
TGCAGCGTTGAGGGACTAGCGGGAGTTGAGACCCAGTACTTC
CSVEGLAGVETQYF
>13|TRBV7-3|TRBJ2-2|-|-
TGTGCCAGCAGCTCCCATTACACCGGGGAGCTGTTTTTT
CASSSHYTGELFF
>16|TRBV11-3|TRBJ2-1|TRBD2|few
TGTGCCAGCAGCTTAGATTTACGGGGGGGTTACAATGAGCAGTTCTTC
CASSLDLRGGYNEQFF
>13|TRBV2|TRBJ2-7|-|-
TGTGCCACACAAGCACGTTACCTTGACGAGCAGTACTTC
CATQARYLDEQYF